Sequencing of this T cell receptor beta chain was carried out in a study of blood T cell repertoires in COVID-19. About the research overall: The United States, Italy and Spain supplied acute and convalescent COVID-19 samples. Sources were T cells, B-cell-depleted T cells, or PBMCs; the material itself was cDNA or gDNA.

Clones were read by immunoSEQ multiplex PCR, and TCRdb kept only the in-frame ones, dropping some. The sample holds 100,000 or so clones, around 93% seen once. The TCR comes from a man between 45 and 60 years old with acute or convalescent COVID-19. The sample comprised peripheral blood.

The CDR3 DNA is TGTGCCAGCTCACCAACCTTCCAGCGGGCCTACGAGCAGTACTTC. This codes for CASSPTFQRAYEQYF. This rearrangement joins TRBV18 to TRBJ2-7, with D tentatively TRBD2 (6 bases). Looked up from germline, CDR1 is KGHSH and CDR2 is LQKENI. The CDR3 loop spans 15 amino acids. Trimming removed 2 bases from V and 2 bases from J, with 13 bases in between.